This TCR beta chain is drawn from a study of blood T cells in healthy people across ages. The length of the CDR3 is 13 residues. The germline CDR1 and CDR2 sequences are SGHTA and FQGNSA. Trimming took 4 bases from V and 4 from J, leaving 10 bases between them. Alongside a J-beta primer mix, a sample-barcoded 5' primer served in a second PCR lasting roughly 7 to 11 cycles. TCRdb passed the 5' RACE reads through MiXCR, listing each CDR3 protein once. The sample has 1.5 million to 2 million distinct CDR3 sequences, around 50% seen once. Study-level findings and limits: Estimates drawn from one million T cells were deemed to understate diversity.

In the case of this clonotype: The antigen remains unidentified.

The V gene is TRBV7-2, the J gene TRBJ2-5, with D uncertain. The TCR originated in a woman aged 35 to 49 in good health. The sample consisted of blood. The CDR3 DNA is TGTGCCAGCAGCTCCACCACCATAGAGACCCAGTACTTC. This sequence encodes CASSSTTIETQYF.